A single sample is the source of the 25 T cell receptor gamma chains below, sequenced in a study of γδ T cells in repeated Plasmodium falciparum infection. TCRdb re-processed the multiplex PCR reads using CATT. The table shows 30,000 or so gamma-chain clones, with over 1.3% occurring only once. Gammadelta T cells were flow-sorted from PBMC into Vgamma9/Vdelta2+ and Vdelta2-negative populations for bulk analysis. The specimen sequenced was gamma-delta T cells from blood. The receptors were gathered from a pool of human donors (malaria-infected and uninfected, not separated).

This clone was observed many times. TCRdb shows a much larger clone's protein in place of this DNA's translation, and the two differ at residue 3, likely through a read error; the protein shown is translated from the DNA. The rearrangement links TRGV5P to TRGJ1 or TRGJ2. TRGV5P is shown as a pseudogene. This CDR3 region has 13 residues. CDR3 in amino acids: CAPWGTLCYKKLF. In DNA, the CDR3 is TGTGCCCCCTGGGGCACCCTTTGCTATAAGAAACTCTTT.

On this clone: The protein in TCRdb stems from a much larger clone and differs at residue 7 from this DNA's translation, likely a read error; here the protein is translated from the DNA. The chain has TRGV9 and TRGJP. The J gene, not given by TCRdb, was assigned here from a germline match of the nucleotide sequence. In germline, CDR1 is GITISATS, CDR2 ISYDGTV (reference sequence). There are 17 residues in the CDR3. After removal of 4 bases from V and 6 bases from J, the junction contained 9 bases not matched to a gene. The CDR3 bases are TGTGCCTTGTGGGACCAGGCGCCAGAGTTGGGCAAAAAAATCAAGGTATTT. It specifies CALWDQAPELGKKIKVF.

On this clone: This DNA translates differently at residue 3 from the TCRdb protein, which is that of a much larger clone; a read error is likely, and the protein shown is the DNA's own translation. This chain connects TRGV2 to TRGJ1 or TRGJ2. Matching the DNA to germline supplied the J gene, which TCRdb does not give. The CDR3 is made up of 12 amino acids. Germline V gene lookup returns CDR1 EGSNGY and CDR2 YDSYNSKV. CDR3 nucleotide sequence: TGTGCCGCCTGGGACGAAGGTTATAAGAAACTCTTT. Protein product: CAAWDEGYKKLF.

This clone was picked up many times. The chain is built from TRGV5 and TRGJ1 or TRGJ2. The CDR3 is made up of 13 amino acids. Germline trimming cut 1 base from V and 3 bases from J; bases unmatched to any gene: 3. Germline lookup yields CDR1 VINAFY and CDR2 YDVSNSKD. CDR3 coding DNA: TGTGCCACCTGGGACAGCCTTTATTATAAGAAACTCTTT. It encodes CATWDSLYYKKLF.

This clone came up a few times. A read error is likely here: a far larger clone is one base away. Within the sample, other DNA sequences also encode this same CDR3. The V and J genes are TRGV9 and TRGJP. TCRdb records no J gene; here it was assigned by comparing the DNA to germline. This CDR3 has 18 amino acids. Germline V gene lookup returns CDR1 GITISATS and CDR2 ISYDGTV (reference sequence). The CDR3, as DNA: TGTGCCTTGTGGGAGGTGCGAGGACAAGAGTTGGGTAAAAAAATCAAGGTATTT. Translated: CALWEVRGQELGKKIKVF.

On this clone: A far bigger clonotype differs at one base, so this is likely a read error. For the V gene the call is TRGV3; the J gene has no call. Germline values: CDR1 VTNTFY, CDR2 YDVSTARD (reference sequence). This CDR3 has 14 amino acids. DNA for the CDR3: TGTGCCACCTGGGACCGATCGAATTATTATAAAAAACTCTTT. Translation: CATWDRSNYYKKLF.

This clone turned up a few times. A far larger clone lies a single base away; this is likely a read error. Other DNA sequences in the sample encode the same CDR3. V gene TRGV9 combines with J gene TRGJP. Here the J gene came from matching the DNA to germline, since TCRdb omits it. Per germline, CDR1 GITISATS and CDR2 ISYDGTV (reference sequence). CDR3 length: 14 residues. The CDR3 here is CALWEKLGKKIKVF. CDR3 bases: TGTGCCTTGTGGGAGAAGCTGGGCAAAAAGATCAAGGTATTT.

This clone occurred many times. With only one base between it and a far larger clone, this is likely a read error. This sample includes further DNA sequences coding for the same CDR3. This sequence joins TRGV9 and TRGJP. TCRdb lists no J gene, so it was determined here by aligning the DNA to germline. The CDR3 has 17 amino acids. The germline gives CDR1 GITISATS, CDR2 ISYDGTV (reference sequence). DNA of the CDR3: TGTGCCTTGTGGGAGGCAAAACAAGAGTTAGGCAAAAAAATCAAGGTATTT. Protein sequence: CALWEAKQELGKKIKVF.

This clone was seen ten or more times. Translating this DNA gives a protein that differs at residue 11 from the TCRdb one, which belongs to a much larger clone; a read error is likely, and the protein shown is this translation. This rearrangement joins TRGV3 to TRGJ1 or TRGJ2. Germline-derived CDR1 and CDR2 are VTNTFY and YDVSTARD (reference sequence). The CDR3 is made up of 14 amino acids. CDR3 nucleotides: TGTGCCACCTGGGACAGGAAGATTTATTATAGGAAACTCTTT. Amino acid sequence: CATWDRKIYYRKLF.

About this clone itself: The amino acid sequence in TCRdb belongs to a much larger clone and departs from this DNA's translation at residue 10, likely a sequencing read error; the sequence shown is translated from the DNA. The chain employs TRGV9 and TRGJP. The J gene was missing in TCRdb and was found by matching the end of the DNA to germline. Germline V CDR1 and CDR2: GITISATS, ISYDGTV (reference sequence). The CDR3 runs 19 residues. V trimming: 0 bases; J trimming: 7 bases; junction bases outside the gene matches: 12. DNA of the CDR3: TGTGCCTTGTGGGAGGTGCATTTGGTGAAGGAGTTGGGCAAAAAAATCAAGGTATTT. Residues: CALWEVHLVKELGKKIKVF.

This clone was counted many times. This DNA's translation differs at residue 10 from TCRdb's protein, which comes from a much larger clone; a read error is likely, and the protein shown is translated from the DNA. CDR3 amino acids: CATWDTLYYEKLF. In DNA, the CDR3 is TGTGCCACCTGGGACACGCTTTATTATGAGAAACTCTTT. The chain is built from TRGV3 and TRGJ1 or TRGJ2. This CDR3 contains 13 residues. The V gene's germline CDR1 is VTNTFY and CDR2 YDVSTARD (reference sequence).

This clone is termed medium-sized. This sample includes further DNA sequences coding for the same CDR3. DNA of the CDR3: TGTGCCTTGTGGGAGGGTTATTATAAGAAACTCTTT. Protein product: CALWEGYYKKLF. The chain joins TRGV9 to TRGJ1 or TRGJ2. The CDR3 is made up of 12 amino acids. The germline V gene encodes CDR1 GITISATS and CDR2 ISYDGTV (reference sequence). Germline trimming cut 2 bases from V and 3 bases from J; bases unmatched to any gene: 1.

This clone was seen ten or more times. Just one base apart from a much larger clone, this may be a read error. The CDR3 bases are TGTGCCTTGTGGGAGGTGGTTTATAAGAAACTCTTT. The encoded protein is CALWEVVYKKLF. The chain combines TRGV9 with TRGJ1 or TRGJ2. The V segment lost 0 bases and the J segment 6 bases; nucleotides outside the gene matches: 2. The CDR3 is 12 residues long. Germline V gene lookup returns CDR1 GITISATS and CDR2 ISYDGTV (reference sequence).

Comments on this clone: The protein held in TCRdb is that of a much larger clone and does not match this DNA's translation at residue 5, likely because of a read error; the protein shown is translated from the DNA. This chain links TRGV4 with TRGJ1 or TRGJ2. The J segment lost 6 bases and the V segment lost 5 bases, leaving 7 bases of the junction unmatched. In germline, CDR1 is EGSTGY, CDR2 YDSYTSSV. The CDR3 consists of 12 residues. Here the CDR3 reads CATWGGPYKKLF. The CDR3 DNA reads TGTGCCACCTGGGGTGGACCTTATAAGAAACTCTTT.

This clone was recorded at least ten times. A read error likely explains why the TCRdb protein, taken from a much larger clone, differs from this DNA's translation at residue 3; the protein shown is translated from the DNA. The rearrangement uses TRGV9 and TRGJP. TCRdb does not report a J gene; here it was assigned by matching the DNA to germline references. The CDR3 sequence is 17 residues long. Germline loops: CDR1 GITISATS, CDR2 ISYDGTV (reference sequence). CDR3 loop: CASWEVRQELGKKIKVF. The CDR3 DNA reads TGTGCCTCGTGGGAGGTGCGGCAAGAGTTGGGCAAAAAAATCAAGGTATTT.

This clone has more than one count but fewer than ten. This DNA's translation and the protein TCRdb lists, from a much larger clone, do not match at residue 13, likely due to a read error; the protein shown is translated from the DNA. Written as DNA, the CDR3 is TGTGCCTTGTGGGATGTAGCTCGCAAGCTTTCAAGGGTCGGGCAAGAGTTGGGCAAAAAAATCAAGGTATTT. Protein product: CALWDVARKLSRVGQELGKKIKVF. The chain employs TRGV9 and TRGJP. TCRdb records no J gene; here it was assigned by comparing the DNA to germline. The CDR3 runs to 24 residues. Trimming at V came to 4 bases and at J to 1 base, leaving 25 bases not matched to a gene. CDR1 GITISATS and CDR2 ISYDGTV come from the germline V gene (reference sequence).

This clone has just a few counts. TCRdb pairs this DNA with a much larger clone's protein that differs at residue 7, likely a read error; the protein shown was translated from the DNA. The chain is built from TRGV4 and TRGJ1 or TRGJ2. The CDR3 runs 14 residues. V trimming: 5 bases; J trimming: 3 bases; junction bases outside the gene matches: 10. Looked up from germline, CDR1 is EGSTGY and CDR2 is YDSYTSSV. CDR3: CATWASPGYYKKLF. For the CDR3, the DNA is TGTGCCACCTGGGCCTCTCCGGGTTATTATAAGAAACTCTTT.

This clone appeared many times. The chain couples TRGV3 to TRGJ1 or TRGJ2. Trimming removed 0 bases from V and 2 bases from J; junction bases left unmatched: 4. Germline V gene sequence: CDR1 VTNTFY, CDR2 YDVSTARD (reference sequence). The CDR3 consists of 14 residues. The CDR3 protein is CATWDRRYYYKKLF. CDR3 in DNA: TGTGCCACCTGGGACAGGCGGTATTATTATAAGAAACTCTTT.

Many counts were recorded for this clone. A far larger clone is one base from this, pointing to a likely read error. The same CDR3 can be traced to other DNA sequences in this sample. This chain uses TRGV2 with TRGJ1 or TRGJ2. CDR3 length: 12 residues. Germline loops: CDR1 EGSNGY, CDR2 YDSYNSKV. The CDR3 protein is CATWDGDSAKLF. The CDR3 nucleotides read TGTGCCACTTGGGACGGGGATAGTGCGAAACTCTTT.

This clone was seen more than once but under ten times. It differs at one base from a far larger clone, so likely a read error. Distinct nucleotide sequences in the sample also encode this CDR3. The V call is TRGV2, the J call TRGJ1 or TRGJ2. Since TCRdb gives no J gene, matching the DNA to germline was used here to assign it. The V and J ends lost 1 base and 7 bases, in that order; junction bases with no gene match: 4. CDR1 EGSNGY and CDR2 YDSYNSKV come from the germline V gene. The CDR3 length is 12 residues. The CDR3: CATWDGGYKKLF. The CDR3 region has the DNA TGTGCCACCTGGGACGGCGGCTATAAGAAACTCTTT.

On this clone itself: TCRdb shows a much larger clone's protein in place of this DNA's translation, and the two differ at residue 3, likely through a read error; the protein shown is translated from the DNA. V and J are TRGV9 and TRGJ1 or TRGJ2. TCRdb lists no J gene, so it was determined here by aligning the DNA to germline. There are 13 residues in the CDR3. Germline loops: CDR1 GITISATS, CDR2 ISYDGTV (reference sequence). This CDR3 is CASWDFSYYKKLF. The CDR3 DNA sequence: TGTGCCTCGTGGGATTTCTCGTATTATAAGAAACTCTTT.

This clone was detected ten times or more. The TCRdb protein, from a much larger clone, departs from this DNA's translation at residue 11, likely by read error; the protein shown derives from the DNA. This CDR3 reads CALWGSKELGRKIKVF. The CDR3 DNA follows: TGTGCCTTGTGGGGCAGTAAAGAGTTGGGCAGAAAAATCAAGGTATTT. The genes are TRGV9 and TRGJP. This CDR3 has 16 amino acids. Germline values: CDR1 GITISATS, CDR2 ISYDGTV (reference sequence).

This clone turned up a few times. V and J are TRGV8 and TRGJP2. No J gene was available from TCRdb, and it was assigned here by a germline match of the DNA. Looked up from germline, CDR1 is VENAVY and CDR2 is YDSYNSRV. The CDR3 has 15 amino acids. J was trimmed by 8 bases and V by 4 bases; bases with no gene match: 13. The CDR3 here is CATWDPGGRDWIKTF. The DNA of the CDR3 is TGTGCCACCTGGGACCCCGGGGGAAGGGATTGGATCAAGACGTTT.

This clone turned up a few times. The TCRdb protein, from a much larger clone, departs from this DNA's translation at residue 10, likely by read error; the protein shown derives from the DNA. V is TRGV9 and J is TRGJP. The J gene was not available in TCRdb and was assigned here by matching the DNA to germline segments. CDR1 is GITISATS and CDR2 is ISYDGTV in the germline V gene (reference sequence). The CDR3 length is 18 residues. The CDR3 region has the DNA TGTGCCTTGTGGGAGACCCATCAGCAAGGGTTGGGCAAAAAAATCAAGGTATTT. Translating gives CALWETHQQGLGKKIKVF.

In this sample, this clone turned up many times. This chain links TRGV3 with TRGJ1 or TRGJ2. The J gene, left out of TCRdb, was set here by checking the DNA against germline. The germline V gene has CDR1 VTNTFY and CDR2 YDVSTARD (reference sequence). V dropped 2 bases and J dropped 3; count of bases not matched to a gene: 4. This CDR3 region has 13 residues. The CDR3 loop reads CATWDNFYYKKLF. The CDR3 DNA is TGTGCCACCTGGGACAATTTTTATTATAAGAAACTCTTT.